The TCR beta chain under discussion was sequenced for a study of cytomegalovirus exposure and HLA in healthy donors (TCRdb year 2017). About the investigation overall: An earlier analysis of around 600 of the donors reported 250 to 300 Gb of sequence data and 100 million to 130 million unique TCR beta sequences from 150 million to 200 million T cells. The T cell repertoires of around 670 subjects were profiled by immunosequencing and related to cytomegalovirus serostatus. Class I and class II HLA loci were covered by the typing at four-digit resolution. In addition to the first cohort of 666 subjects, a separate validation cohort of 130 or so different subjects was used. The study combined high-throughput TCR immunosequencing, statistical association of individual TCRs with disease status, and machine learning to predict cytomegalovirus infection status. Donor age, sex, ethnicity and CMV serostatus were compiled together with the repertoire data. In the later analysis, no new phenotypic data were used to find candidate immune exposures; instead, reliance was placed on TCR beta sequences and their occurrence across donors. Approximately 300 gigabases of sequencing data and 70 million to 100 million unique TCR sequences made up an early release that covered about 640 HLA-typed donors. Five DR-DQ haplotypes were treated as single units for association and clustering because of strong linkage in the cohort. All discovery cohort repertoires had been generated on a single sequencing platform. The aim of the study was to test whether cataloging public T cell receptors could identify signatures of past pathogen exposure. Among 398 genotyped donors of the cohort, an average of about 240,000 unique TCR beta nucleotide sequences were sequenced per donor, about a sixth of them non-productive. Typing coverage varied by locus: roughly 629-640 donors for A, B, C, DRB1 and DQB1; approximately 500 for DQA1; 600 to 610 for DPA1; approximately 450 for DPB1. To decide whether each TCR beta V gene segment behaved as functional or pseudogenic, an earlier analysis of some 540 of the donors relied on high-throughput TCR beta sequencing. A later analysis re-examined previously published TCR beta repertoires from several hundred donors and added high-resolution HLA genotyping to investigate patterns of TCR occurrence. Of the 300 to 450 genotyped donors, 65% to 90% were placed in the genetic ancestry cluster associated with self-reported Caucasian donors. In a later genetic analysis, genome-wide SNP genotypes for about 60% of the 666 donors were used, and that subset was treated as a discovery cohort. Study-level results and caveats: According to a later analysis, TCR association rates differed among HLA loci, with DRB1 alleles showing the most associated TCRs and HLA-C alleles showing the fewest. Compared with equally common non-associated chains, HLA-associated TCR beta chains in a later analysis were more clonally expanded and had lower generation probabilities. Only TCR beta chains were sequenced in this cohort, and the absence of alpha or paired-chain data limited detectable features. A few of the identified cytomegalovirus-associated TCR beta chains were confirmed in vitro to be specific for cytomegalovirus antigens. A total of 150 to 200 TCR beta chains were listed by the study as associated with cytomegalovirus. Because counts were too low, approximately 18 rarely observed V segments, including chromosome 9 orphons, were excluded from the earlier analysis of some 590 of the donors. For the cohort, immune exposure information was limited to CMV serostatus. According to a later analysis, parvovirus B19, influenza, CMV and Epstein-Barr virus appeared linked to several top co-occurrence clusters. Sequencing depth was assumed to be roughly uniform across donors in the presence/absence analyses, though that assumption may not hold. At a false discovery rate of 0.05, a later analysis linked 16,951 TCR beta sequences to specific HLA alleles. A further reported finding was that TCR beta sequences accurately predicted the HLA-A and HLA-B alleles for most subjects in the first cohort. Across donors, most TCR sequences were observed very rarely, whereas some public TCRs were present in many individuals. It was suggested by the authors that the approach could potentially be generalized to other disease states and immunological phenotypes. Most CMV-associated TCR beta chains appeared to be HLA-restricted in a later analysis, and the HLA associations seemed to be driven largely by CMV exposure. Assigning TCR associations to individual alleles was difficult when HLA alleles, especially DR and DQ, strongly co-occurred. Correlated functional status among segregating V segments might reflect linkage disequilibrium, but an unknown experimental factor could not be ruled out. V-gene and J-gene trimming of TCR beta chains was associated with a missense DCLRE1C variant in a later genetic analysis, and the association was replicated in an independent cohort. Some IMGT-functional V segments, including TRBV6-2 and TRBV6-3, could not be distinguished by the 87-base-pair reads and were therefore excluded. In an earlier analysis of some 500 of the donors, most TCR beta V segments were observed in productive rearrangements about 87% or about 30% of the time, broadly matching IMGT annotations. Because HLA typing was missing for some donors at each locus, association tests included only the typed subset. The classifier was reported to diagnose cytomegalovirus status with high specificity and sensitivity in both the original cohort and the validation cohort. A cluster of highly shared sequence variants was judged likely to be a technical artifact of the sequencing pipeline. A later genetic analysis reported fewer N-insertions in productive TCRs among donors in an Asian-associated ancestry cluster than the roughly 620-donor mean.

CDR1 and CDR2, per the germline V gene (reference sequence), are SGHNT and YYREEE. Including cysteine and phenylalanine, the CDR3 has 18 amino acids. Here the CDR3 DNA is all that survives: 54 bases in frame from base 1. V has 4 bases trimmed and J has 0 bases trimmed; junction bases matching no gene number 6. The cohort was made up of approximately 670 healthy bone marrow donors. At the time of sampling, all cohort members were nominally healthy, though unrecorded immune exposures were likely present. The donor was CMV seropositive and belonged to the group of over 250 seropositive cohort members. A peripheral blood sample was collected from each donor, and TCR beta sequencing was performed on peripheral blood mononuclear cells. Genomic DNA extraction from the blood cell samples was performed with the Qiagen DNeasy Blood Extraction Kit. Regarding this clone: Its specific antigen is unknown.

Libraries came from the immunoSEQ multiplex PCR assay. For the multiplex PCR, a mixture combining 60 forward primers for TCR Vbeta segments and 13 reverse primers for TCR Jbeta segments was used. A multiplex PCR assay on genomic DNA amplified the CDR3 region of rearranged TCR beta genes. Amplified TCR beta libraries were sequenced as 87-base-pair reads on the Illumina HiSeq System. On the authors' methods: Across the 670 or so repertoires, a later analysis counted 75 million to 90 million unique TCR beta chains, around 11 million of which were shared by at least two donors. Raw reads were error-corrected and collapsed into unique sequences with a nearest-neighbor algorithm that merged closely related sequences to remove PCR and sequencing errors. CDR3 sequences were aligned to IMGT reference sequences to assign V, D and J gene segments. Each retained sequence needed at least a six-nucleotide match to both a V gene segment and a J gene segment. Rearrangements were classified as productive when the CDR3 lacked stop codons and remained in frame with V and J, and all other rearrangements were classified as non-productive. Following IMGT convention, CDR3 was defined as the stretch from the second conserved V-encoded cysteine up to the conserved J-encoded phenylalanine. The earlier analysis of about 640 of the donors excluded any sequence lacking an unambiguous match to a single V gene segment. In an earlier analysis of around 600 of the donors, V segments were called functional above 56.7% productive rearrangements and were called segregating when the between-donor standard deviation exceeded 5%. To diagnose cytomegalovirus status from the catalog of TCR beta chain sequences, a statistical classification framework was built. In a later analysis, TCR nucleotide sequences were compared against IMGT/GENE-DB human TR gene sequences so that V and J genes could be assigned. Using the TCRdist pipeline, a later analysis assigned CDR3 sequences along with most-parsimonious VDJ recombination scenarios. In a later analysis, every TCR beta chain was defined by the combination of its CDR3 amino acid sequence and its V-gene family, and reads without a unique V-gene family were dropped. To address suspected cross-contamination and a sequencing artifact, a later analysis removed 592 highly shared, low-generation-probability nucleotide sequences. For each public chain, a later analysis derived a clonal expansion index from normalized ranks of inferred template counts within each repertoire. A later analysis computed generation probabilities with a VDJ recombination model fitted to out-of-frame rearrangements, and checked the results against IGoR. In a later analysis, TCR-TCR, TCR-HLA and TCR-CMV co-occurrence was scored with hypergeometric tests, and a repertoire-size bias correction was applied to TCR pairs. A later analysis estimated false discovery rates by permuting HLA or CMV assignments 20 times. In a later analysis, co-occurring TCRs were grouped with DBSCAN, and TCRdist sequence similarity was added when clustering was performed within HLA-allele-positive subsets. Repertoires with fewer than 30,000 or more than 120,000 public chains were left out of co-occurrence clustering, as were five repertoires with anomalous nucleotide sharing. TCRdb mirrors the immuneACCESS table, restricted to in-frame sequences. Some clones are absent from its copies; in checked studies, under half trace to an unresolved V gene, and the reason for the others is unknown. V and J calls and clone size come straight from that table; D and trimming were deduced from the DNA. The sample has about 120,000 clones on record. The ten biggest clones cover 5.5% to 8% of the sample.

Sequenced sample: PBMCs. The sequence was obtained from a man in his forties in good health and CMV-seropositive. The sequence is built from TRBV5-4 and TRBJ2-2; TRBD2 agrees with 13 junctional bases. Read as DNA, the sequence is TGTGCCAGCAGCCGGGGGGGGACTAGCGGGACGAACACCGGGGAGCTGTTTTTT. Its translation is CASSRGGTSGTNTGELFF.